The rows below give T cell receptor beta chains drawn from one sample of a study of beta chain features in type 1 diabetes. Here immunoSEQ multiplex PCR was the method, and the copy in TCRdb shows in-frame clones only, minus some. The sample lists 300,000 to 400,000 clones, 10% to 15% occurring once. Sequencing input: naive CD4+ T cells from blood. These receptors originate from a man between 18 and 29 years old in good health. The CDR3 runs from the conserved cysteine through the conserved F or W. D genes are given only for firm matches. Clone size is stated in some rows and not others, as once, few, many or a class when expanded.

D	size	V	J	DNA	CDR3
TRBD2	.	TRBV4-3	TRBJ2-1	TGCGCCAGCAGCCAAGGGTTACTGCGGGGGGTCTACAATGAGCAGTTCTTC	CASSQGLLRGVYNEQFF
TRBD1	.	TRBV7-2	TRBJ2-1	TGTGCCAGCAGGTTCTCATTGACAGGGTCCTACAATGAGCAGTTCTTC	CASRFSLTGSYNEQFF
.	few	TRBV18	TRBJ2-5	TGTGCCAGCTCAACCCAGGACAGACAAGAGACCCAGTACTTC	CASSTQDRQETQYF
.	.	TRBV28	TRBJ2-1	TGTGCCAGCAGTCTAGACTACAATGAGCAGTTCTTC	CASSLDYNEQFF
TRBD2	once	TRBV7-2	TRBJ2-6	TGTGCCAGCAGCTCGGCGGGACTAGGATTATCTGGGGCCAACGTCCTGACTTTC	CASSSAGLGLSGANVLTF
TRBD2	.	TRBV7-9	TRBJ2-1	TGTGCCAGCAGCTTCCTACGGGACTACAACACAGAGCAGTTCTTC	CASSFLRDYNTEQFF
.	.	TRBV28	TRBJ1-2	TGTGCCAGCAGTAACAGGAACTATGGCTACACCTTC	CASSNRNYGYTF
.	.	TRBV6-5	TRBJ2-1	TGTGCCAGCAGTATGGACATCTTCTACAATGAGCAGTTCTTC	CASSMDIFYNEQFF
.	.	TRBV7-2	TRBJ2-7	TGTGCCAGCAGCCCAGGGGGCGGGAGCGTGTTCTACGAGCAGTACTTC	CASSPGGGSVFYEQYF
TRBD2	.	TRBV7-2	TRBJ2-3	TGTGCCAGCAGCTTCCTAGCGGGAGCGACAGATACGCAGTATTTT	CASSFLAGATDTQYF
TRBD2	few	TRBV5-4	TRBJ2-5	TGTGCCAGCAGCTTACTAGCGGGGGGGCGGGAGACCCAGTACTTC	CASSLLAGGRETQYF
.	.	TRBV5-4	TRBJ2-1	TGTGCCAGCAGCGCCACTACGGGTGGCAATGAGCAGTTCTTC	CASSATTGGNEQFF
TRBD1	once	TRBV5-1	TRBJ2-1	TGCGCCAGCAGCACAACCGGACAGGGACAATCCTACAATGAGCAGTTCTTC	CASSTTGQGQSYNEQFF
.	few	TRBV5-4	TRBJ2-5	TGTGCCAGCAGCTTGGGTGGCGGGGAAGAGACCCAGTACTTC	CASSLGGGEETQYF
.	few	TRBV7-2	TRBJ1-5	TGTGCCAGCAGCTATCGACAATCCGGCAATCAGCCCCAGCATTTT	CASSYRQSGNQPQHF
TRBD1	few	TRBV7-9	TRBJ2-7	TGTGCCAGCAGCGGCCGGACAGGGATGGTTTTCTACGAGCAGTACTTC	CASSGRTGMVFYEQYF
.	.	TRBV5-4	TRBJ2-3	TGTGCCAGCAGCCATAGAAGCCCAGATACGCAGTATTTT	CASSHRSPDTQYF
.	.	TRBV2	TRBJ2-7	TGTGCCAGCAGCGAGGGACATCCTAAGTACTTC	CASSEGHPKYF
TRBD1	few	TRBV15	TRBJ2-7	TGTGCCACCAGCAGTCGGACAGGGTTCCGCGAGCAGTACTTC	CATSSRTGFREQYF
TRBD2	few	TRBV9	TRBJ2-5	TGTGCCAGCAGCGTAGATAGCGGGGGAGAGGAGACCCAGTACTTC	CASSVDSGGEETQYF
.	.	TRBV6-6	TRBJ1-1	TGTGCCAGCAGCCATCAGGGCCTTGATGAAGCTTTCTTT	CASSHQGLDEAFF
.	.	TRBV6-6	TRBJ1-6	TGTGCCAGCAGTTACTCCGCCGGAGATTCACCCCTCCACTTT	CASSYSAGDSPLHF
TRBD1	few	TRBV28	TRBJ2-5	TGTGCCAGCAGTCTGACAGGGGATCAAGAGACCCAGTACTTC	CASSLTGDQETQYF
.	.	TRBV6-1	TRBJ1-5	TGTGCCAGCACTTCCGGGATTTATAGCAATCAGCCCCAGCATTTT	CASTSGIYSNQPQHF
.	.	TRBV15	TRBJ2-1	TGTGCCACCAGCAGAGGGACAGCAGTCACCTACAATGAGCAGTTCTTC	CATSRGTAVTYNEQFF
.	.	TRBV7-2	TRBJ2-2	TGTGCCAGCAGCCCCGGGATTGCCGGGGAGCTGTTTTTT	CASSPGIAGELFF
.	.	TRBV7-2	TRBJ1-2	TGTGCCAGCAGCTCCTGGGGCAACCATTATGGCTACACCTTC	CASSSWGNHYGYTF